This TCR beta chain derives from a study of blood T cell repertoires in COVID-19. The CDR3 extends over 17 amino acids. The trim removed 3 bases at V and 0 bases at J, leaving 6 bases unmatched. CDR1 is SNHLY, CDR2 FYNNEI, per germline. Authors' methods: From reference gene primer amplification, estimates of nucleated cell counts were derived. The protocol was immunoSEQ multiplex PCR, while the TCRdb copy is restricted to in-frame clones and leaves out a portion. The V and J calls and clone size were taken over from that table, and D and trimming were inferred from the DNA. The data show some 190,000 clones, more than 75% seen once.

The TCR was taken from a woman between 45 and 65 years old with active or convalescent COVID-19. The chain uses TRBV2 and TRBJ1-4; 8 nucleotides line up with TRBD1. Sequencing was performed on peripheral blood. CDR3 bases: TGTGCCAGCAGTGACTGGGACAGGCGATCAACTAATGAAAAACTGTTTTTT. As protein: CASSDWDRRSTNEKLFF.